This passage covers 7 T cell receptor beta chains from one sample sequenced in a study of a mutant IDH1 vaccine in newly diagnosed glioma. Time point in this sample: week 5, during vaccination. The investigators gave 300 ug of mutant IDH1 20-mer peptide in each vaccine dose, together with topical imiquimod. Clones were sequenced by immunoSEQ multiplex PCR, and TCRdb holds only the in-frame ones, with some missing. The profile covers under 70,000 clones, with 70% to 90% appearing a single time and 3% to 4% taken by the ten largest. The antigens for these receptors are not known. The source material was PBMCs, sampled from a glioma patient whose treatment included an IDH1 peptide vaccine. These receptors all stem from a man under 40 with glioma.

The V gene is TRBV12-5, the J gene TRBJ1-6; D ambiguous. Germline lookup yields CDR1 LGHNT and CDR2 FRNRAP. V lost 2 bases and J lost 7, with 15 bases in between. The CDR3 runs 16 residues. This chain's CDR3 is CASGLLSPAPNSPLHF. In DNA form, the CDR3 reads TGTGCTAGTGGTTTGCTAAGCCCGGCGCCCAATTCACCCCTCCACTTT.

On this clone itself: An end of the junction differs from the germline gene, which may be a read error. The rearrangement uses TRBV6-1 and TRBJ2-7; TRBD1 matches at 7 bases. Germline values: CDR1 MNHNS, CDR2 SASEGT. The CDR3 spans 11 residues. The chain's CDR3 is CASSEGGAGYF. The CDR3 DNA reads TGTGCCAGCAGCGAAGGGGGCGCGGGGTACTTC.

This chain uses TRBV4-1 with TRBJ2-3, with D perhaps TRBD1 (6 bases). The CDR3 spans 15 residues. Per the germline V gene, CDR1 is MGHRA and CDR2 is YSYEKL. Trimming took off 2 bases at V and 0 bases at J, with 9 bases between the two ends. CDR3: CASSQSGVSTDTQYF. The CDR3 nucleotides read TGCGCCAGCAGCCAATCAGGGGTAAGCACAGATACGCAGTATTTT.

In this sample, this clone turned up once. CDR3 in amino acids: CASKVHSNTEAFF. CDR3 nucleotide sequence: TGTGCCAGCAAAGTACACTCGAACACTGAAGCTTTCTTT. This chain connects TRBV6-1 to TRBJ1-1; no clear D. The CDR3 extends over 13 amino acids. V dropped 7 bases and J dropped 1 base, with 10 bases sitting between them. CDR1 is MNHNS, CDR2 SASEGT, per germline.

This sequence joins TRBV6-1 and TRBJ1-1, with a tentative D call TRBD1 (6 bases). Germline CDR1 and CDR2: MNHNS and SASEGT. With 6 bases removed from V and 1 base from J, the gap between germline ends came to 9 bases. The CDR3 is 13 residues long. CDR3 residues: CASRDRENTEAFF. In DNA, the CDR3 is TGTGCCAGCAGGGACAGAGAGAACACTGAAGCTTTCTTT.

V gene TRBV18 combines with J gene TRBJ2-5; 7 bases map to TRBD1. The CDR3 is 17 residues long. CDR1 KGHSH and CDR2 LQKENI come from the germline V gene. J gave up 2 bases and V 1 base, and 10 bases lay outside the gene matches. The CDR3 region is CASSPLRQGKRQETQYF. In nucleotides, the CDR3 is TGTGCCAGCTCACCACTCCGACAGGGAAAGAGACAAGAGACCCAGTACTTC.

In this sample, this clone turned up a few times. J is TRBJ1-2 and V is TRBV2; D ambiguous. The CDR3 runs 10 residues. The V end lost 2 bases, the J end lost 7 bases, and 2 bases lay between the germline ends. From germline, CDR1 is SNHLY and CDR2 FYNNEI. This CDR3 reads CASSELGYTF. DNA of the CDR3: TGTGCCAGCAGTGAACTTGGCTACACCTTC.